What follows are 27 T cell receptor beta chains derived from one specimen sequenced in a study of blood T cell repertoires in COVID-19. Generated by immunoSEQ multiplex PCR, the TCRdb table keeps only in-frame clones and is missing some. The sample has approximately 180,000 clones, 75% to 90% seen once. Sequencing input: peripheral blood. The receptor source for this set is a woman between 35 and 50 years old with COVID-19, enrolled during active disease.

The chain recombines TRBV6-9 with TRBJ1-5, with 9 bases identical to TRBD1. This CDR3 has 22 residues. The V gene end was trimmed by 5 bases and the J gene end by 2 bases; junction bases not matched to a gene: 25. The germline V gene encodes CDR1 MNHGY and CDR2 SVAAGI. The CDR3 DNA sequence: TGTGCCAGCAGTCAATACACTCTCGACGCCACACAGGGGGCGGATCGCAATCAGCCCCAGCATTTT. Translated, it gives CASSQYTLDATQGADRNQPQHF.

DNA for the CDR3: TGTGCCAGCAGCTTAGAAGCTAGCGGGGCGACAGATACGCAGTATTTT. As protein: CASSLEASGATDTQYF. V usage is TRBV7-6 and J usage is TRBJ2-3, with TRBD2 identical over 9 bases. This CDR3 comprises 16 residues. In germline, CDR1 is SGHVS, CDR2 FNYEAQ. Losses at the gene ends were 1 base for V and 3 bases for J; bases not matched to a gene: 5. The variable domain in full, completed from reference TRBV7-6 and TRBJ2-3, reads GAGVSQSPRYKVTKRGQDVALRCDPISGHVSLYWYRQALGQGPEFLTYFNYEAQQDKSGLPNDRFSAERPEGSISTLTIQRTEQRDSAMYRCASSLEASGATDTQYFGPGTRLTVL.

This clone showed up just once. The chain carries TRBV6-5 and TRBJ1-5, with TRBD1 identical over 9 bases. Germline V lookup: CDR1 MNHEY, CDR2 SVGAGI. V was clipped by 7 bases and J by 4 bases; unmatched bases: 8. The CDR3 consists of 15 residues. The DNA for the CDR3 is TGTGCCAGCACCCAAGGGACAGGGAGTAATCAGCCCCAGCATTTT. This gives the protein CASTQGTGSNQPQHF.

CDR3 loop: CASSLGQGLSYEQYF. The DNA for the CDR3 is TGCGCCAGCAGCTTGGGACAGGGCCTATCCTACGAGCAGTACTTC. This chain joins TRBV5-1 and TRBJ2-7; 7 bases are shared with TRBD1. The germline V gene has CDR1 SGHRS and CDR2 YFSETQ. Losses at the gene ends were 0 bases for V and 1 base for J; bases not matched to a gene: 4. This CDR3 contains 15 residues. Complete variable domain (other parts from reference TRBV5-1 and TRBJ2-7): KAGVTQTPRYLIKTRGQQVTLSCSPISGHRSVSWYQQTPGQGLQFLFEYFSETQRNKGNFPGRFSGRQFSNSRSEMNVSTLELGDSALYLCASSLGQGLSYEQYFGPGTRLTVT.

The rearrangement joins TRBV2 to TRBJ1-1; tentative D call: TRBD1 (6 bases). Germline values: CDR1 SNHLY, CDR2 FYNNEI. Trimming removed 6 bases at V and 0 bases at J, with 8 bases between. The CDR3 runs to 13 residues. DNA of the CDR3: TGTGCCAGCAGCCGGGACATGAACACTGAAGCTTTCTTT. This sequence encodes CASSRDMNTEAFF.

The CDR3 bases are TGTGCCAGCAGCTTAGCCTTAGCGGATACGCAGTATTTT. Translation gives CASSLALADTQYF. This chain joins TRBV7-8 and TRBJ2-3; possible D gene TRBD2, 5 bases. Germline CDR1 SGHVS, CDR2 FQNEAQ. This CDR3 spans 13 amino acids. Trimming cost V 0 bases and J 6 bases, with 7 bases left between them. The entire variable domain, with the rest obtained from reference TRBV7-8 and TRBJ2-3, is as follows: GAGVSQSPRYKVAKRGQDVALRCDPISGHVSLFWYQQALGQGPEFLTYFQNEAQLDKSGLPSDRFFAERPEGSVSTLKIQRTQQEDSAVYLCASSLALADTQYFGPGTRLTVL.

The gene calls are TRBV19 and TRBJ2-7, with D tentatively TRBD1 (5 bases). There are 13 residues in the CDR3. V lost 3 bases and J lost 5, with 11 bases in between. Germline CDR1 and CDR2: LNHDA and SQIVND (reference sequence). The CDR3 region has the DNA TGTGCCAGTAGTATGGCAGGGTATGACGAGCAGTACTTC. Amino acids: CASSMAGYDEQYF.

CDR3 region: CASRQQGAVTEAFF. The CDR3 region has the DNA TGTGCCAGCAGACAACAGGGGGCGGTCACTGAAGCTTTCTTT. The V gene is TRBV6-5, the J gene TRBJ1-1, with 9 bases lining up with TRBD1. Looked up from germline, CDR1 is MNHEY and CDR2 is SVGAGI. The CDR3 has 14 residues. V shed 6 bases and J 4 bases; nucleotides not matched to a gene: 6.

This rearrangement joins TRBV3-1 (or the pseudogene TRBV3-2) to TRBJ1-2; D is perhaps TRBD1 (5 bases). CDR1 is LGHDT, CDR2 YNNKEL, per germline (reference sequence). The V end was cut by 1 base, the J end by 0 bases, with 9 bases between. The CDR3 covers 15 residues. The CDR3 sequence is CASSQGGVTNYGYTF. The CDR3 nucleotides read TGTGCCAGCAGCCAAGGGGGCGTGACTAACTATGGCTACACCTTC.

This clone was observed once. The rearrangement joins TRBV7-9 to TRBJ1-5; D perhaps matches TRBD1 (6 bases). The CDR3 spans 14 residues. The V and J ends lost 7 bases and 5 bases respectively, with 15 bases between them. Germline V gene lookup returns CDR1 SEHNR and CDR2 FQNEAQ (reference sequence). CDR3 protein: CASTLGGQDQPQHF. In DNA form, the CDR3 reads TGTGCCAGCACCCTCGGGGGGCAGGATCAGCCCCAGCATTTT. Full variable domain (remainder filled in from reference TRBV7-9 and TRBJ1-5): DTGVSQNPRHKITKRGQNVTFRCDPISEHNRLYWYRQTLGQGPEFLTYFQNEAQLEKSRLLSDRFSAERPKGSFSTLEIQRTEQGDSAMYLCASTLGGQDQPQHFGDGTRLSIL.

The J gene is TRBJ2-6, the V gene TRBV6-2 or TRBV6-3, with D maybe TRBD1 (5 bases). Germline CDR1 MNHEY, CDR2 SVGEGT. V was trimmed by 5 bases and J by 0 bases, leaving 8 bases between them. The CDR3 covers 15 residues. This CDR3 reads CASSPGHSGANVLTF. The CDR3 DNA reads as TGTGCCAGCAGTCCAGGACACTCTGGGGCCAACGTCCTGACTTTC.

The chain carries TRBV19 and TRBJ1-2; TRBD1 matches 12 bases. Germline CDR1 LNHDA, CDR2 SQIVND (reference sequence). The CDR3 has 16 amino acids. Trimming cost V 4 bases and J 4 bases; bases outside gene matches: 7. The CDR3 here is CASSKTGTGGFYGYTF. The DNA of the CDR3 is TGTGCCAGTAGTAAGACGGGGACAGGGGGCTTCTATGGCTACACCTTC.

The chain couples TRBV3-1 (or the pseudogene TRBV3-2) to TRBJ2-7; 12 bases fit TRBD2. The CDR3 has 15 amino acids. V shed 2 bases and J 9 bases; nucleotides not matched to a gene: 8. Germline CDR1 and CDR2: LGHDT and YNNKEL (reference sequence). The CDR3 loop is CASSQNGLAGSGQYF. The CDR3 DNA reads as TGTGCCAGCAGCCAAAATGGACTAGCGGGATCGGGGCAGTACTTC.

The rearrangement uses TRBV28 and TRBJ2-5, with a weak D call TRBD2 (6 bases). In germline, CDR1 is MDHEN, CDR2 SYDVKM. This CDR3 comprises 15 residues. The ends were cut back, 2 bases at V and 3 bases at J, with 13 bases in the middle. CDR3 loop: CASSLPGGAKETQYF. The CDR3 DNA is TGTGCCAGCAGTTTACCCGGGGGTGCGAAAGAGACCCAGTACTTC.

This clone was seen just once. As DNA, the CDR3 is TGTGCCAGCAGCCGTAGCCCGGGTAGCACAGATACGCAGTATTTT. Amino acids: CASSRSPGSTDTQYF. The chain employs TRBV9 and TRBJ2-3; D is undetermined. Trimming left V 4 bases short and J 0 bases short, with 12 bases between. Per the germline V gene, CDR1 is SGDLS and CDR2 is YYNGEE. The CDR3 sequence is 15 residues long.

This sequence joins TRBV27 and TRBJ1-5, with 8 bases identical to TRBD1. V shed 5 bases and J 2 bases; nucleotides not matched to a gene: 5. CDR1 and CDR2 (germline): MNHEY, SMNVEV (reference sequence). The CDR3 is made up of 15 amino acids. The CDR3 protein is CASSRRGQGNQPQHF. In nucleotides, the CDR3 is TGTGCCAGCAGTAGAAGGGGACAGGGCAATCAGCCCCAGCATTTT.

This clone was seen only a few times. The chain uses TRBV19 and TRBJ1-1; tentatively, D is TRBD1 (5 bases). Germline CDR1 is LNHDA and CDR2 is SQIVND (reference sequence). This CDR3 region has 15 residues. V was cut by 5 bases and J by 1 base, with 14 bases left in between. The CDR3 loop reads CASSPLTDGNTEAFF. DNA for the CDR3: TGTGCCAGTAGTCCCCTGACAGACGGGAACACTGAAGCTTTCTTT.

This clone was recorded only once. The gene calls are TRBV10-3 and TRBJ2-3; 7 bases align to TRBD1. J lost 4 bases, V lost 2 bases, and 6 bases had no gene match. This CDR3 spans 15 amino acids. Germline V gene sequence: CDR1 ENHRY, CDR2 SYGVKD. The CDR3 DNA is TGTGCCATCAGTGAGGGACAGGCGGGTTCAGATACGCAGTATTTT. Translation: CAISEGQAGSDTQYF.

The rearrangement links TRBV6-5 to TRBJ1-5, with TRBD1 matching 8 bases. Germline CDR1 MNHEY, CDR2 SVGAGI. V shed 2 bases, J shed 6 bases, and the junction held 3 bases outside the gene matches. CDR3 length equals 14 residues. The CDR3 spells CASSYQGAAQPQHF. The CDR3 region has the DNA TGTGCCAGCAGTTACCAGGGGGCGGCTCAGCCCCAGCATTTT.

The rearrangement joins TRBV6-6 to TRBJ1-1; no clear D gene. There are 12 residues in the CDR3. The V and J ends lost 4 bases and 8 bases respectively, with 11 bases between them. The germline V gene encodes CDR1 MNHNY and CDR2 SVGAGI (reference sequence). The CDR3 DNA reads as TGTGCCAGCAGTTCTCTTGACATCGAAGCTTTCTTT. Residues: CASSSLDIEAFF.

The chain couples TRBV5-4 to TRBJ2-1, with 7 positions matching TRBD1. With 3 bases clipped from V and 0 bases from J, the junction kept 12 bases outside the gene matches. Germline V gives CDR1 SGHNT, CDR2 YYREEE (reference sequence). This CDR3 has 18 residues. The CDR3 region is CASSSGPNGQVSYNEQFF. CDR3 coding DNA: TGTGCCAGCAGCTCCGGTCCCAATGGACAGGTCTCCTACAATGAGCAGTTCTTC.

The chain is built from TRBV4-1 and TRBJ1-2; a weak D match, TRBD1 (5 bases). From germline, CDR1 is MGHRA and CDR2 YSYEKL. Trimming took off 4 bases at V and 6 bases at J, with 21 bases between the two ends. This CDR3 is built from 16 residues. CDR3 DNA: TGCGCCAGCAGCCCTGTACCGGGGGAGGGAAGCGATGGCTACACCTTC. Translation: CASSPVPGEGSDGYTF.

V usage is TRBV12-3 or TRBV12-4 and J usage is TRBJ1-2; D not certain. Trimming took 6 bases from V and 4 from J, leaving 12 bases between them. This CDR3 has 13 amino acids. As DNA, the CDR3 is TGTGCCAGCAGACTAGACCCTTTCTATGGCTACACCTTC. Its protein is CASRLDPFYGYTF.

This chain uses TRBV13 with TRBJ2-1; TRBD2 matches at 8 bases. The length of the CDR3 is 15 residues. The V and J ends lost 3 bases and 4 bases, in that order; junction bases with no gene match: 5. CDR1 and CDR2 (germline): PRHDT, FYEKMQ (reference sequence). The CDR3 sequence: CASSFGQRGYNEQFF. The CDR3 bases are TGTGCCAGCAGCTTCGGTCAGCGGGGGTACAATGAGCAGTTCTTC.

The V call is TRBV19, the J call TRBJ1-1; no definite D call. CDR1 LNHDA and CDR2 SQIVND come from the germline V gene (reference sequence). V was shortened by 7 bases and J by 3 bases, with 15 bases between the two germline ends. The CDR3 length is 14 residues. DNA of the CDR3: TGTGCCAGTACCCCGACATCGCCGGACACTGAAGCTTTCTTT. Its translation is CASTPTSPDTEAFF.

The chain couples TRBV28 to TRBJ2-7; maybe TRBD1 (5 bases). The V gene lost 5 bases and the J gene lost 3 bases, with 11 bases spanning the gap. The germline gives CDR1 MDHEN, CDR2 SYDVKM. The CDR3 runs 13 residues. The CDR3 sequence is CASSQTEYYEQYF. The CDR3 DNA reads as TGTGCCAGCAGTCAGACAGAATACTACGAGCAGTACTTC.

The sample holds one count of this clone. V gene TRBV12-3 or TRBV12-4 combines with J gene TRBJ2-1, with 8 bases that match TRBD2. The length of the CDR3 is 13 residues. Trimming took 6 bases from V and 15 from J; bases not matched to a gene: 13. The CDR3 DNA follows: TGTGCCAGCAGCCTGTCGGCGGGGGGCCCGGCGTTCTTC. It specifies CASSLSAGGPAFF.